What follows are 16 T cell receptor beta chains derived from one specimen sequenced in a study of T cells in narcolepsy. TCRdb's table, derived via immunoSEQ multiplex PCR, lists solely in-frame clones and lacks some. The sample has under 35,000 clones; around 90% are singletons. The sequenced sample was CD45RA- memory CD4+ T cells from PBMCs. All receptors derive from a human donor with narcolepsy.

This chain connects TRBV7-2 to TRBJ2-3; D not resolved. The germline V gene has CDR1 SGHTA and CDR2 FQGNSA. Trimming took 6 bases from V and 4 from J, leaving 8 bases between them. CDR3 length equals 12 residues. The CDR3 region is CASRPQADTQYF. DNA for the CDR3: TGTGCCAGCAGACCGCAAGCAGATACGCAGTATTTT.

V usage is TRBV5-8 and J usage is TRBJ2-7; tentatively, D is TRBD2 (7 bases). V lost 4 bases, J lost 10 bases, and 24 bases lay in between. The germline V gene encodes CDR1 SGHTS and CDR2 YDEGEE. The CDR3 has 15 residues. DNA for the CDR3: TGTGCCAGCAGCAGTATATCTTGGGGGGGGCTAACCCAGTACTTC. Its translation is CASSSISWGGLTQYF.

V is TRBV4-1 and J is TRBJ1-6; weak D call: TRBD1 (5 bases). Germline V CDR1 and CDR2: MGHRA, YSYEKL. The CDR3 contains 18 residues. The V and J ends lost 1 base and 2 bases respectively, with 15 bases between them. The CDR3 DNA sequence: TGCGCCAGCAGCCAAGTGCGAATGGGGGGGACCTATAATTCACCCCTCCACTTT. It encodes CASSQVRMGGTYNSPLHF.

The count of this clone is one. The rearrangement joins TRBV2 to TRBJ1-1, with D possibly being TRBD1 (5 bases). The CDR3 is made up of 13 amino acids. Between the trimmed V and J ends, which lost 1 base and 9 bases, there was a span of 12 bases. Germline V gene data show CDR1 as SNHLY and CDR2 as FYNNEI. CDR3 sequence reads: CASSEGRGRKAFF. In DNA, the CDR3 is TGTGCCAGCAGTGAAGGTAGGGGAAGGAAAGCTTTCTTT.

The genes are TRBV11-3 and TRBJ2-7; D may match TRBD1 or TRBD2 (5 bases each). The CDR3 consists of 15 residues. V dropped 3 bases and J dropped 3 bases, with 15 bases sitting between them. Germline values: CDR1 SGHNT, CDR2 YENEEA. The CDR3 DNA reads TGTGCCAGCAGCTTTAAACCGGGACGGGACTACGAGCAGTACTTC. Protein: CASSFKPGRDYEQYF.

The chain joins TRBV2 to TRBJ2-3; 9 nucleotides align to TRBD1. V shed 7 bases, J shed 4 bases, and the junction held 3 bases outside the gene matches. Germline loops: CDR1 SNHLY, CDR2 FYNNEI. The CDR3 is 13 residues long. For the CDR3, the DNA is TGTGCCAGCAATCACAGGGGGCCAGATACGCAGTATTTT. Translated: CASNHRGPDTQYF.

The chain links TRBV10-2 to TRBJ2-1, with unresolved D. CDR3 length equals 11 residues. V shed 6 bases and J shed 9 bases, with 9 bases lying between them. Germline V gene sequence: CDR1 WSHSY, CDR2 SAAADI. The CDR3 is CASRGPGEQFF. The CDR3 nucleotides read TGCGCCAGCAGGGGCCCTGGTGAGCAGTTCTTC.

The gene calls are TRBV5-1 and TRBJ2-5, with D unclear. The CDR3 runs to 13 residues. Germline CDR1 reads SGHRS; CDR2 reads YFSETQ. V was pared by 2 bases and J by 1 base, with 6 bases between. The DNA of the CDR3 is TGCGCCAGCAGCTTTCGGTCCCAAGAGACCCAGTACTTC. Protein product: CASSFRSQETQYF.

This clone was seen a handful of times. V and J are TRBV5-6 and TRBJ2-3, with 8 bases aligning to TRBD2. Germline V CDR1 and CDR2: SGHDT, YYEEEE. This CDR3 contains 16 residues. V lost 2 bases, J lost 1 base, and 6 bases stayed unmatched. The CDR3 spells CASSLSGGSRTDTQYF. The CDR3 DNA follows: TGTGCCAGCAGCTTAAGCGGGGGCTCCCGCACAGATACGCAGTATTTT.

The rearrangement joins TRBV6-6 to TRBJ1-1; possibly TRBD1 for D (5 bases). Trimming shortened V by 5 bases and J by 1 base, and 14 bases separated the two germline ends. There are 15 residues in the CDR3. The germline V gene has CDR1 MNHNY and CDR2 SVGAGI (reference sequence). CDR3 amino acids: CASSNRGGANTEAFF. CDR3 sequence (DNA): TGTGCCAGCAGTAACCGGGGGGGAGCGAACACTGAAGCTTTCTTT.

V gene TRBV11-2 combines with J gene TRBJ1-1, with D possibly matching TRBD1 (6 bases). The CDR3 extends over 14 amino acids. Trimming shortened V by 9 bases and J by 0 bases, and 14 bases separated the two germline ends. CDR1 and CDR2 (germline): SGHAT, FQNNGV. CDR3 nucleotide sequence: TGTGCCAGTTTAGTGGACAGACTGAACACTGAAGCTTTCTTT. Amino acid sequence: CASLVDRLNTEAFF.

V and J are TRBV7-9 and TRBJ2-6; D gene uncertain. Germline V gives CDR1 SEHNR, CDR2 FQNEAQ (reference sequence). Trimming removed 2 bases from V and 0 bases from J, with 17 bases in between. The CDR3 extends over 19 amino acids. CDR3 region: CASSLFRLTPLSGANVLTF. DNA of the CDR3: TGTGCCAGCAGCTTATTTCGTTTGACTCCCCTCTCTGGGGCCAACGTCCTGACTTTC.

This clone was observed a single time. The V call is TRBV28, the J call TRBJ2-3; a weak D match, TRBD2 (5 bases). Trimming shortened V by 8 bases and J by 2 bases, and 11 bases separated the two germline ends. The CDR3 length is 13 residues. Germline V gene sequence: CDR1 MDHEN, CDR2 SYDVKM. CDR3 bases: TGTGCCAGCCAAACTAGGAACACAGATACGCAGTATTTT. Its protein product is CASQTRNTDTQYF.

This chain connects TRBV11-2 to TRBJ2-3; tentatively, D is TRBD2 (6 bases). Trimming left V 5 bases short and J 0 bases short, with 15 bases between. The germline V gene encodes CDR1 SGHAT and CDR2 FQNNGV. The CDR3 is 16 residues long. The CDR3 sequence is CASSPIPGASTDTQYF. The CDR3 DNA reads TGTGCCAGCAGCCCTATCCCGGGAGCCAGCACAGATACGCAGTATTTT. Supplemented by reference TRBV11-2 and TRBJ2-3, the full variable domain reads EAGVAQSPRYKIIEKRQSVAFWCNPISGHATLYWYQQILGQGPKLLIQFQNNGVVDDSQLPKDRFSAERLKGVDSTLKIQPAKLEDSAVYLCASSPIPGASTDTQYFGPGTRLTVL.

This chain joins TRBV7-6 and TRBJ1-2; D is possibly TRBD1 (5 bases). Germline assignment: CDR1 SGHVS and CDR2 FNYEAQ. This CDR3 contains 13 residues. V lost 4 bases and J 8 bases, leaving 14 bases between the germline ends. DNA of the CDR3: TGTGCCAGCAGCTCACCGGCGGGGGGGGGCTACACCTTC. Translating gives CASSSPAGGGYTF. Together with reference TRBV7-6 and TRBJ1-2, the CDR3 gives the full variable domain: GAGVSQSPRYKVTKRGQDVALRCDPISGHVSLYWYRQALGQGPEFLTYFNYEAQQDKSGLPNDRFSAERPEGSISTLTIQRTEQRDSAMYRCASSSPAGGGYTFGSGTRLTVV.

The gene calls are TRBV6-5 and TRBJ1-6; 8 bases are a match to TRBD1. V dropped 6 bases and J dropped 5; count of bases not matched to a gene: 6. Germline-derived CDR1 and CDR2 are MNHEY and SVGAGI. The CDR3 consists of 15 residues. Written as DNA, the CDR3 is TGTGCCAGCAGACGACAGGGGATTGATAATTCACCCCTCCACTTT. Translating gives CASRRQGIDNSPLHF.